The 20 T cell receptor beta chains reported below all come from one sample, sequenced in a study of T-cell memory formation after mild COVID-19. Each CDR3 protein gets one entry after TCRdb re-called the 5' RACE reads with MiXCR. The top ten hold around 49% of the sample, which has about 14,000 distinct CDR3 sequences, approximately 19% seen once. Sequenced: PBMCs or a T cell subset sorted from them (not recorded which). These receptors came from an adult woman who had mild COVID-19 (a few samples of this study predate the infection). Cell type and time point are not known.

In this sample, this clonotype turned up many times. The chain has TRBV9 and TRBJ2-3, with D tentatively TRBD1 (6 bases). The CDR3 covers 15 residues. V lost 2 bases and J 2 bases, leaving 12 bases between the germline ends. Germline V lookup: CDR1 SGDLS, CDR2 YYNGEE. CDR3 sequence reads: CASSVLTGPTDTQYF. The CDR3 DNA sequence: TGTGCCAGCAGCGTCCTAACAGGGCCCACAGATACGCAGTATTTT.

CDR3 sequence (DNA): TGCAGTGCAAACAGGGGATACGAGCAGTACTTC. This sequence encodes CSANRGYEQYF. J is TRBJ2-7 and V is TRBV20-1, with TRBD1 identical over 7 bases. The CDR3 runs to 11 residues. J was trimmed by 4 bases and V by 6 bases; bases with no gene match: 3. Germline V gene data show CDR1 as DFQATT and CDR2 as SNEGSKA (reference sequence).

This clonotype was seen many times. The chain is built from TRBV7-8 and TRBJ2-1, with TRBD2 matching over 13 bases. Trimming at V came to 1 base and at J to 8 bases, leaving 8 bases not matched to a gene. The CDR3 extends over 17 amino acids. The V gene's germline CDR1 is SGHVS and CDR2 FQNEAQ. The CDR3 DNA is TGTGCCAGCAGCTTAGATCCGGACGGACTAGCGGGAGATGAGCAGTTCTTC. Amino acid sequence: CASSLDPDGLAGDEQFF.

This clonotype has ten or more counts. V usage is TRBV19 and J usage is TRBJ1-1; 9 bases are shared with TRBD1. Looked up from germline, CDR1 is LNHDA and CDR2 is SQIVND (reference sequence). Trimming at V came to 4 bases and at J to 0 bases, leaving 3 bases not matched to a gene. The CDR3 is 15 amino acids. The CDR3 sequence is CASSKGTGMNTEAFF. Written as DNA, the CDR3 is TGTGCCAGTAGTAAGGGGACAGGGATGAACACTGAAGCTTTCTTT. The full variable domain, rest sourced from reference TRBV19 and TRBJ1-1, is DGGITQSPKYLFRKEGQNVTLSCEQNLNHDAMYWYRQDPGQGLRLIYYSQIVNDFQKGDIAEGYSVSREKKESFPLTVTSAQKNPTAFYLCASSKGTGMNTEAFFGQGTRLTVV.

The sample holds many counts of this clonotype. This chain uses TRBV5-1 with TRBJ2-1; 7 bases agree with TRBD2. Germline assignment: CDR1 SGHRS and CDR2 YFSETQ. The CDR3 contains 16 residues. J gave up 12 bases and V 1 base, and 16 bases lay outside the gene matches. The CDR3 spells CASSLRGLDEGMRQFF. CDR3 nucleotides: TGCGCCAGCAGCTTGCGTGGACTAGATGAAGGAATGAGGCAGTTCTTC.

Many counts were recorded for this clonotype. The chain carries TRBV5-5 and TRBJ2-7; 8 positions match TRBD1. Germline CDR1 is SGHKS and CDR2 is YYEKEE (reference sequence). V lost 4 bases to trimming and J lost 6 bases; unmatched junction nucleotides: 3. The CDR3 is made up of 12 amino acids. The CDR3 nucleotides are TGTGCCAGCAGCCTCACAGGGGGCGAGCAGTACTTC. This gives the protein CASSLTGGEQYF.

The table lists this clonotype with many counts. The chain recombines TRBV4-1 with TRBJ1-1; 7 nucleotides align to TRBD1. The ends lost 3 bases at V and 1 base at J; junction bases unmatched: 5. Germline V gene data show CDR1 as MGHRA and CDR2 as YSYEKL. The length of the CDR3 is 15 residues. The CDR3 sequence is CASSHPWTGNTEAFF. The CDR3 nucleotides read TGCGCCAGCAGCCATCCATGGACAGGGAACACTGAAGCTTTCTTT.

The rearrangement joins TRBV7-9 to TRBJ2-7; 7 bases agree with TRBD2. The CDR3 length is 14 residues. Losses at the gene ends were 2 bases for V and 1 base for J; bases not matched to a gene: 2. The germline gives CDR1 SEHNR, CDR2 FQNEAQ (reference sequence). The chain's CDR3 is CASSLSGKSYEQYF. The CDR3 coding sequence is TGTGCCAGCAGCTTAAGCGGGAAATCCTACGAGCAGTACTTC. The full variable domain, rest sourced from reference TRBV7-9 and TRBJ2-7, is DTGVSQNPRHKITKRGQNVTFRCDPISEHNRLYWYRQTLGQGPEFLTYFQNEAQLEKSRLLSDRFSAERPKGSFSTLEIQRTEQGDSAMYLCASSLSGKSYEQYFGPGTRLTVT.

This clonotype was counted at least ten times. The CDR3 is CASSEAIWGQPIRAYEQYF. The CDR3 nucleotides read TGTGCCAGCAGTGAAGCGATCTGGGGCCAACCTATCCGCGCTTACGAGCAGTACTTC. V and J are TRBV2 and TRBJ2-7, with a possible D match to TRBD1 (5 bases). V lost 0 bases, J lost 4 bases, and 25 bases lay in between. The V gene's germline CDR1 is SNHLY and CDR2 FYNNEI. The CDR3 runs to 19 residues.

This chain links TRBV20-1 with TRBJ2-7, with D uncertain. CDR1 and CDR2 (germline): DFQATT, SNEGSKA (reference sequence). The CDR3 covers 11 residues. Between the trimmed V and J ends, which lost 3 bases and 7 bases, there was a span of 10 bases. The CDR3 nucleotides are TGCAGTGCTAGGGGGATCGGGGAGCAGTACTTC. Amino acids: CSARGIGEQYF.

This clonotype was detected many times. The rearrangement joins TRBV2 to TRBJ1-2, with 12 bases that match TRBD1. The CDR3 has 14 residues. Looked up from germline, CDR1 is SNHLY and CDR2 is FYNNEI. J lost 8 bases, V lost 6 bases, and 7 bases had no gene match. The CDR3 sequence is CASRMGQGAYGYTF. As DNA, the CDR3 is TGTGCCAGCAGGATGGGACAGGGGGCTTACGGCTACACCTTC.

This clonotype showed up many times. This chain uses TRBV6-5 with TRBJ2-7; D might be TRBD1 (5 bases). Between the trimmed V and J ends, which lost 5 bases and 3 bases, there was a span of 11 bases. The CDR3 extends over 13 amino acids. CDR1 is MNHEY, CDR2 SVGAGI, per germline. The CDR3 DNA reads TGTGCCAGCAGTCCCGACAGCATCTACGAGCAGTACTTC. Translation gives CASSPDSIYEQYF.

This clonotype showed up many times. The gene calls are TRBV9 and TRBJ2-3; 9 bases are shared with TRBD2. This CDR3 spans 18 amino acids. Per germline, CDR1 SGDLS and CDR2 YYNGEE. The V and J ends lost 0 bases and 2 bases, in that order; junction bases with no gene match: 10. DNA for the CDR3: TGTGCCAGCAGCGTAGTCCCTAGCGGGATAGGCCCCACAGATACGCAGTATTTT. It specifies CASSVVPSGIGPTDTQYF.

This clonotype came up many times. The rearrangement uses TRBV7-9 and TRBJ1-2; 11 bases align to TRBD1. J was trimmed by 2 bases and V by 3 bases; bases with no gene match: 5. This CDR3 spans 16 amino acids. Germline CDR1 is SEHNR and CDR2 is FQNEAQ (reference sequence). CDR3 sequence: CASSLFRDRGNYGYTF. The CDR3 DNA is TGTGCCAGCAGCTTGTTTCGGGACAGGGGGAACTATGGCTACACCTTC.

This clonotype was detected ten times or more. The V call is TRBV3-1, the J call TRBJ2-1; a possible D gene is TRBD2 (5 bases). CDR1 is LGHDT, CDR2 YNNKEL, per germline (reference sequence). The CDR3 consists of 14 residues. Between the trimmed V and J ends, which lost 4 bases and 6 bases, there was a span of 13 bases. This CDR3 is CASSPYGVFNEQFF. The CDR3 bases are TGTGCCAGCAGCCCCTACGGGGTGTTCAATGAGCAGTTCTTC.

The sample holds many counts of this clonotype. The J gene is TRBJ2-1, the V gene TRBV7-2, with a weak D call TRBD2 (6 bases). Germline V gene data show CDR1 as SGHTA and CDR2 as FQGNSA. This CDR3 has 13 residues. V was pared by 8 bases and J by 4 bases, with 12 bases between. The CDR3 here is CASGLSGYNEQFF. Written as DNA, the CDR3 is TGTGCCAGCGGACTCAGCGGGTACAATGAGCAGTTCTTC.

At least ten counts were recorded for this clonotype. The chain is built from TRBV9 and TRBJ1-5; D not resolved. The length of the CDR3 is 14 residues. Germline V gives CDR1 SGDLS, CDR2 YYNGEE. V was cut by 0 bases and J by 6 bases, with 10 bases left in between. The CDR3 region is CASSVEGKSQPQHF. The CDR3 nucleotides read TGTGCCAGCAGCGTAGAAGGGAAGAGTCAGCCCCAGCATTTT.

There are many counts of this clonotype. The DNA for the CDR3 is TGTGCCAGCAGTACCTCGTCCCGGGGTACCTACGAGCAGTACTTC. It is translated as CASSTSSRGTYEQYF. The V call is TRBV6-2 or TRBV6-3, the J call TRBJ2-7; tentatively, D is TRBD2 (5 bases). CDR3 size: 15 residues. Per germline, CDR1 MNHEY and CDR2 SVGEGT. Trimming stripped 5 bases from V and 2 bases from J, with 16 bases between.

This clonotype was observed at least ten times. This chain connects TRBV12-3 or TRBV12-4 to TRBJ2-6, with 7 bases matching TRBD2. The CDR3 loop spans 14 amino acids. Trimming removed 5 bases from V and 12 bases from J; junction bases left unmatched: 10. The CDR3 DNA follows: TGTGCCAGCAGTCCCCATCAGGTAGCGGGCGTCCTGACTTTC. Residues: CASSPHQVAGVLTF.

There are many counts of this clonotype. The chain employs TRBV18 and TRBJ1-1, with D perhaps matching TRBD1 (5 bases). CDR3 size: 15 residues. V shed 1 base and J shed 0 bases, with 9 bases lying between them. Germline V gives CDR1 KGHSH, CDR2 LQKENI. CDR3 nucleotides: TGTGCCAGCTCACCACAGACAGTCATGAACACTGAAGCTTTCTTT. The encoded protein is CASSPQTVMNTEAFF.